This TCR beta chain was observed in a study of beta chain features in type 1 diabetes. General study points: Shorter TCRB CDR3s, moderately but significantly so, marked every one of the four CD4+ subsets in Type 1 diabetes patients.

Sequenced material consisted of expressed TCRB transcripts (all of the isolated RNA was reverse transcribed). The protocol was immunoSEQ multiplex PCR, while the TCRdb copy is restricted to in-frame clones and leaves out a portion. The profile shows 300,000 to 350,000 clones, 13% of them singletons. This clone was picked up a small number of times. Its antigen is still unknown. The same CDR3 also results from other DNA sequences found in this sample. Looked up from germline, CDR1 is KGHSH and CDR2 is LQKENI. This CDR3 comprises 12 residues. The V and J ends lost 3 bases and 7 bases, in that order; junction bases with no gene match: 2.

The chain is built from TRBV18 and TRBJ1-1; 7 positions agree with TRBD1. The receptor was isolated from a woman aged 18-29 years with type 1 diabetes. Sequenced sample: naive CD4+ T cells from blood. The CDR3 nucleotides are TGTGCCAGCTCACCTCGACAGGGTGAAGCTTTCTTT. Its translation: CASSPRQGEAFF.